The source of this T cell receptor (beta chain) is a study of blood T cell repertoires in COVID-19. On the study more broadly: Donors in Cohort 3 who had recovered were those with two negative PCRs, healthcare professional clearance, or resolution of their symptoms. Acute and convalescent COVID-19 samples came from the United States, Italy and Spain.

This table comes from immunoSEQ multiplex PCR, and its TCRdb copy is limited to in-frame clones, with some not included. The table has 330,000 or so clones, over 75% seen once; the top ten hold around 2%. Those enrolled, adults aged roughly 18 to 100 years, came from under 25 US areas. Which cohort a participant joined came from the clinical history participants gave. The CDR3 loop spans 15 amino acids. Trimming took 5 bases from V and 5 from J; bases not matched to a gene: 6. CDR1 is MNHEY, CDR2 SVGAGI, per germline. The specimen sequenced was PBMCs or T cells enriched from blood (not recorded which). The chain uses TRBV6-5 and TRBJ2-3; 11 nucleotides match TRBD2. The TCR sequence derives from a man in his forties in a cohort exposed to, infected with or recovered from COVID-19 (not recorded which). The CDR3 sequence is CASSRPGLAVDTQYF. The CDR3, as DNA: TGTGCCAGCAGTAGACCGGGACTAGCGGTAGATACGCAGTATTTT.